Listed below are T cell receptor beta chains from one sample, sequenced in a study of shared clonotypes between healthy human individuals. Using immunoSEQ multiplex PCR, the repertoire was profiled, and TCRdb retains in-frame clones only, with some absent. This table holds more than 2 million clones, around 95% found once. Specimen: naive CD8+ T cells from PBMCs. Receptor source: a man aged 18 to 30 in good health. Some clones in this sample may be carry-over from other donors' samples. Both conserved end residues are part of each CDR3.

CDR3 protein: CASSLGLAGRETQYF
J gene: TRBJ2-5
V gene: TRBV5-1

CDR3 protein: CASSLGVDPYEQYF
J gene: TRBJ2-7
V gene: TRBV7-2

CDR3 protein: CASSSSWTEFF
J gene: TRBJ2-1
V gene: TRBV28

CDR3 protein: CASSEGLAGARAHEQYF
J gene: TRBJ2-7
V gene: TRBV10-2

CDR3 protein: CASSIDAGATEQYF
J gene: TRBJ2-7
V gene: TRBV19

CDR3 protein: CASSQDRGLETQYF
J gene: TRBJ2-5
V gene: TRBV4-1

CDR3 protein: CASSDPTRGKGPDTQYF
J gene: TRBJ2-3
V gene: TRBV2

CDR3 protein: CASSAQGGDRGWETQYF
J gene: TRBJ2-5
V gene: TRBV11-2

CDR3 protein: CASSTRGSSDFPGTGELFF
J gene: TRBJ2-2
V gene: TRBV7-9

CDR3 protein: CAWSSTGANQPQHF
J gene: TRBJ1-5
V gene: TRBV30

CDR3 protein: CASSQGFRGTNEKLFF
J gene: TRBJ1-4
V gene: TRBV4-3

CDR3 protein: CATSREGGLDYEQYF
J gene: TRBJ2-7
V gene: TRBV15

CDR3 protein: CASSFRGLGRPLGYTF
J gene: TRBJ1-2
V gene: TRBV28

CDR3 protein: CASSLTPVNTEAFF
J gene: TRBJ1-1
V gene: TRBV28

CDR3 protein: CASSLTGGLDGYTF
J gene: TRBJ1-2
V gene: TRBV11-1

CDR3 protein: CASSLAGVGYEQYF
J gene: TRBJ2-7
V gene: TRBV27

CDR3 protein: CASSFGGVSTDTQYF
J gene: TRBJ2-3
V gene: TRBV28

CDR3 protein: CASSGQGITDTQYF
J gene: TRBJ2-3
V gene: TRBV9

CDR3 protein: CASSNGMFRELFF
J gene: TRBJ2-2
V gene: TRBV5-8

CDR3 protein: CASSGLRDGAYEQYF
J gene: TRBJ2-7
V gene: TRBV4-1

CDR3 protein: CASSQDPGEVDTQYF
J gene: TRBJ2-3
V gene: TRBV4-3

CDR3 protein: CASSVEIYNEQFF
J gene: TRBJ2-1
V gene: TRBV11-2

CDR3 protein: CASSRRLEETQYF
J gene: TRBJ2-5
V gene: TRBV28

CDR3 protein: CASSSTPREGSLGEQFF
J gene: TRBJ2-1
V gene: TRBV27

CDR3 protein: CASSASGRGDEQFF
J gene: TRBJ2-1
V gene: TRBV9

CDR3 protein: CASSQETGSLFGELFF
J gene: TRBJ2-2
V gene: TRBV4-2

CDR3 protein: CASSSYRGSNQPQHF
J gene: TRBJ1-5
V gene: TRBV7-9

CDR3 protein: CASSVEGEETQYF
J gene: TRBJ2-5
V gene: TRBV9

CDR3 protein: CASSSQGGAVVAITDTQYF
J gene: TRBJ2-3
V gene: TRBV13

CDR3 protein: CAWSVLKGGNIQYF
J gene: TRBJ2-4
V gene: TRBV30

CDR3 protein: CASSPNDRERETQYF
J gene: TRBJ2-5
V gene: TRBV7-6

CDR3 protein: CASSINRGNGETQYF
J gene: TRBJ2-5
V gene: TRBV19

CDR3 protein: CASSPIGSPEQYF
J gene: TRBJ2-7
V gene: TRBV4-1

CDR3 protein: CASSVSLALLSYEQYF
J gene: TRBJ2-7
V gene: TRBV27

CDR3 protein: CASSPRTGGFIDTEAFF
J gene: TRBJ1-1
V gene: TRBV28

CDR3 protein: CASNTLLIPYEQYF
J gene: TRBJ2-7
V gene: TRBV27

CDR3 protein: CATLDSGEAKNIQYF
J gene: TRBJ2-4
V gene: TRBV10-3